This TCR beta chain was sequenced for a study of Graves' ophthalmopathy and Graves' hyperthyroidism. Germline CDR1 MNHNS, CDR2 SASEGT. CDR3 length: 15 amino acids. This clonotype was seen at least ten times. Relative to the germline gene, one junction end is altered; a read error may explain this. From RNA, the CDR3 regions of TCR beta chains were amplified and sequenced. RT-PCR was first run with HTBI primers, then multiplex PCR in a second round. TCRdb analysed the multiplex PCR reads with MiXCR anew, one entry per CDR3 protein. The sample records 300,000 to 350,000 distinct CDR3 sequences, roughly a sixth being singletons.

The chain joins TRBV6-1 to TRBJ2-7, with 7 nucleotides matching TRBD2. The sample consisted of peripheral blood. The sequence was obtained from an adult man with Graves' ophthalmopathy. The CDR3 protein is CASSDWYREAVEQYF. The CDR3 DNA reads TGTGCCAGCAGTGATTGGTATCGGGAGGCCGTCGAGCAATACTTC.